A single sample is the source of the 21 T cell receptor beta chains below, sequenced in a study of blood T cell repertoires in COVID-19 (dated by TCRdb to about 2020). The library was produced with the immunoSEQ multiplex PCR assay. The source is immuneACCESS, and TCRdb retained only in-frame sequences with V and J called. Part of the clones is not carried over; for the studies checked, unresolved V genes explain less than half of this, and the remainder is unexplained. Within this sample are 75,000 to 80,000 clones, with approximately 85% of them counted one time only. The biggest ten clones account for roughly 45% of the sample. Sequenced: peripheral blood. Receptor source: a human donor in a cohort sampled during active COVID-19.

The CDR3 loop reads CASSSDWNNEQFF. CDR3 coding DNA: TGTGCCAGCAGCTCAGACTGGAACAATGAGCAGTTCTTC. The chain joins TRBV5-4 to TRBJ2-1, with no clear D. V was shortened by 3 bases and J by 5 bases, with 9 bases between the two germline ends. Germline CDR1 reads SGHNT; CDR2 reads YYREEE (reference sequence). CDR3 length: 13 amino acids.

CDR3 in amino acids: CASKPRDRSRNEQFF. The CDR3 DNA reads TGTGCCAGCAAACCTCGGGACAGGTCTCGTAATGAGCAGTTCTTC. This chain uses TRBV2 with TRBJ2-1; 8 bases line up with TRBD1. The CDR3 runs to 15 residues. Germline trimming cut 7 bases from V and 7 bases from J; bases unmatched to any gene: 12. Germline CDR1 SNHLY, CDR2 FYNNEI.

V usage is TRBV6-1 and J usage is TRBJ2-2; D ambiguous. CDR3 length: 15 amino acids. Germline-derived CDR1 and CDR2 are MNHNS and SASEGT. The V gene lost 2 bases and the J gene lost 4 bases, with 11 bases spanning the gap. Here the CDR3 reads CASSEIVVATGELFF. The CDR3 region has the DNA TGTGCCAGCAGTGAAATTGTCGTAGCCACCGGGGAGCTGTTTTTT.

This chain connects TRBV4-1 to TRBJ2-4; TRBD1 agrees at 9 bases. Germline trimming cut 4 bases from V and 7 bases from J; bases unmatched to any gene: 5. Germline V gives CDR1 MGHRA, CDR2 YSYEKL. This CDR3 contains 14 residues. CDR3 in DNA: TGCGCCAGCAGCCCCAGACAGGGGGGGAACATTCAGTACTTC. It yields the protein CASSPRQGGNIQYF.

The V gene is TRBV27, the J gene TRBJ2-7; TRBD2 aligns across 7 bases. CDR1 is MNHEY, CDR2 SMNVEV, per germline (reference sequence). This CDR3 spans 14 amino acids. J lost 5 bases, V lost 3 bases, and 7 bases had no gene match. The chain's CDR3 is CASSFIGRLHEQYF. The CDR3 DNA reads as TGTGCCAGCAGTTTTATCGGGAGGTTACACGAGCAGTACTTC.

The chain employs TRBV19 and TRBJ2-7; 8 bases fit TRBD1. Germline V CDR1 and CDR2: LNHDA, SQIVND (reference sequence). V shed 6 bases, J shed 3 bases, and the junction held 4 bases outside the gene matches. This CDR3 is built from 13 residues. The CDR3 is CASSPGGHYEQYF. In nucleotides, the CDR3 is TGTGCCAGTAGCCCAGGGGGCCACTACGAGCAGTACTTC.

The J gene is TRBJ2-1, the V gene TRBV4-2; maybe TRBD1 (5 bases). V lost 1 base, J lost 7 bases, and 20 bases lay in between. Germline CDR1 is LGHNA and CDR2 is YNFKEQ. This CDR3 contains 17 residues. The DNA for the CDR3 is TGTGCCAGCAGCCAAGTCATCGGGTTAGGGGTAGAAAATGAGCAGTTCTTC. It is translated as CASSQVIGLGVENEQFF.

The CDR3 here is CASSGTSGSSRDIQYF. CDR3 bases: TGTGCCAGCTCGGGGACTAGCGGGAGCTCCCGGGACATTCAGTACTTC. The genes are TRBV18 and TRBJ2-4; TRBD2 matches at 14 bases. The germline V gene encodes CDR1 KGHSH and CDR2 LQKENI. The CDR3 totals 16 residues. The junction had 9 bases not matched to a gene; V was cut back by 6 bases and J by 8 bases.

The chain has TRBV28 and TRBJ2-1; TRBD1 matches 9 bases. Losses at the gene ends were 6 bases for V and 0 bases for J; bases not matched to a gene: 21. The CDR3 has 21 residues. Germline V gene data show CDR1 as MDHEN and CDR2 as SYDVKM. For the CDR3, the DNA is TGTGCCAGCAGCCCAAACATCGGCGGGACAGGGACATTAAGCTCCTACAATGAGCAGTTCTTC. This codes for CASSPNIGGTGTLSSYNEQFF.

V usage is TRBV7-2 and J usage is TRBJ2-7; D remains ambiguous. The CDR3 sequence is 15 residues long. Trimming shortened V by 1 base and J by 0 bases, and 10 bases separated the two germline ends. Germline V gene data show CDR1 as SGHTA and CDR2 as FQGNSA. The CDR3 loop is CASSLGFTSSYEQYF. The CDR3 nucleotides are TGTGCCAGCAGCTTAGGTTTCACAAGCTCCTACGAGCAGTACTTC.

This chain joins TRBV19 and TRBJ1-4; possible D gene TRBD1, 5 bases. Germline-derived CDR1 and CDR2 are LNHDA and SQIVND (reference sequence). V lost 4 bases, J lost 2 bases, and 11 bases lay in between. The length of the CDR3 is 15 residues. CDR3 sequence (DNA): TGTGCCAGTAGTAGATCGACAGCGACTAATGAAAAACTGTTTTTT. It specifies CASSRSTATNEKLFF.

The CDR3 loop is CASSQELTGWEKLFF. CDR3 bases: TGCGCCAGCAGCCAAGAGTTAACAGGGTGGGAAAAACTGTTTTTT. V is TRBV4-1 and J is TRBJ1-4, with D maybe TRBD1 (6 bases). Germline CDR1 MGHRA, CDR2 YSYEKL. The V gene lost 0 bases and the J gene lost 8 bases, with 13 bases spanning the gap. The CDR3 is 15 amino acids.

This clone was observed once. This chain links TRBV5-1 with TRBJ2-3, with 8 bases lining up with TRBD2. The CDR3 is made up of 14 amino acids. V was pared by 3 bases and J by 3 bases, with 3 bases of the junction left unmatched. Germline assignment: CDR1 SGHRS and CDR2 YFSETQ. CDR3 sequence: CASSSVAGTDTQYF. The DNA of the CDR3 is TGCGCCAGCAGCTCGGTAGCGGGGACAGATACGCAGTATTTT.

The rearrangement joins TRBV9 to TRBJ2-1, with 8 bases matching TRBD2. The CDR3 contains 14 residues. From germline, CDR1 is SGDLS and CDR2 YYNGEE. V lost 5 bases and J lost 3; bases outside the gene matches: 4. The CDR3 loop reads CASSLAGYYNEQFF. The CDR3 DNA is TGTGCCAGCAGTCTAGCGGGTTACTACAATGAGCAGTTCTTC.

V gene TRBV19 combines with J gene TRBJ2-7; 7 bases match TRBD1. With 4 bases clipped from V and 4 bases from J, the junction kept 7 bases outside the gene matches. Looked up from germline, CDR1 is LNHDA and CDR2 is SQIVND (reference sequence). This CDR3 has 14 residues. The CDR3 reads CASSRKGQDYEQYF. In DNA form, the CDR3 reads TGTGCCAGTAGTAGGAAAGGACAGGATTACGAGCAGTACTTC.

The CDR3 spells CASSLRQGITEAFF. DNA for the CDR3: TGTGCCAGCAGCCTACGACAGGGAATCACTGAAGCTTTCTTT. J is TRBJ1-1 and V is TRBV3-1 (or the pseudogene TRBV3-2), with TRBD1 identical over 7 bases. The CDR3 length is 14 residues. With 4 bases clipped from V and 4 bases from J, the junction kept 6 bases outside the gene matches. From germline, CDR1 is LGHDT and CDR2 YNNKEL (reference sequence).

This sequence joins TRBV11-2 and TRBJ2-7, with TRBD2 identical over 9 bases. From germline, CDR1 is SGHAT and CDR2 FQNNGV. This CDR3 spans 15 amino acids. The V gene end was trimmed by 5 bases and the J gene end by 3 bases; junction bases not matched to a gene: 8. The CDR3 bases are TGTGCCAGCAGCCCTACGCTAGCGGGGCACTACGAGCAGTACTTC. It encodes CASSPTLAGHYEQYF.

V and J are TRBV5-1 and TRBJ1-1; the D gene is possibly TRBD1 (5 bases). Trimming took off 4 bases at V and 5 bases at J, with 24 bases between the two ends. Germline V CDR1 and CDR2: SGHRS, YFSETQ. There are 17 residues in the CDR3. As DNA, the CDR3 is TGCGCCAGCAGCCTCCCCCGGGGGATACGGACTGGGACTGAAGCTTTCTTT. Its translation: CASSLPRGIRTGTEAFF.

The chain recombines TRBV18 with TRBJ2-5; 7 nucleotides agree with TRBD2. Germline V gene data show CDR1 as KGHSH and CDR2 as LQKENI. Trimming cost V 3 bases and J 7 bases; bases outside gene matches: 8. The length of the CDR3 is 14 residues. As DNA, the CDR3 is TGTGCCAGCTCACCGGATACTAGCGCGGTGACCCAGTACTTC. This encodes CASSPDTSAVTQYF. Filled out from reference TRBV18 and TRBJ2-5, the complete variable domain reads NAGVMQNPRHLVRRRGQEARLRCSPMKGHSHVYWYRQLPEEGLKFMVYLQKENIIDESGMPKERFSAEFPKEGPSILRIQQVVRGDSAAYFCASSPDTSAVTQYFGPGTRLLVL.

The chain joins TRBV25-1 to TRBJ2-3; TRBD2 is a possible D gene (5 bases). Trimming took 4 bases from V and 1 from J, leaving 9 bases between them. Germline CDR1 and CDR2: MGHDK and SYGVNS. The CDR3 has 14 residues. CDR3 sequence: CASSVREGTDTQYF. CDR3 sequence (DNA): TGTGCCAGCAGTGTCCGGGAAGGCACAGATACGCAGTATTTT.

The chain combines TRBV29-1 with TRBJ1-2, with TRBD1 matching over 7 bases. The germline gives CDR1 SQVTM, CDR2 ANQGSEA. V lost 2 bases, J lost 4 bases, and 7 bases stayed unmatched. The CDR3 is 14 residues long. The CDR3 sequence is CSVEMDRNAYGYTF. Here the CDR3 DNA reads TGCAGCGTTGAAATGGACAGGAACGCCTATGGCTACACCTTC.